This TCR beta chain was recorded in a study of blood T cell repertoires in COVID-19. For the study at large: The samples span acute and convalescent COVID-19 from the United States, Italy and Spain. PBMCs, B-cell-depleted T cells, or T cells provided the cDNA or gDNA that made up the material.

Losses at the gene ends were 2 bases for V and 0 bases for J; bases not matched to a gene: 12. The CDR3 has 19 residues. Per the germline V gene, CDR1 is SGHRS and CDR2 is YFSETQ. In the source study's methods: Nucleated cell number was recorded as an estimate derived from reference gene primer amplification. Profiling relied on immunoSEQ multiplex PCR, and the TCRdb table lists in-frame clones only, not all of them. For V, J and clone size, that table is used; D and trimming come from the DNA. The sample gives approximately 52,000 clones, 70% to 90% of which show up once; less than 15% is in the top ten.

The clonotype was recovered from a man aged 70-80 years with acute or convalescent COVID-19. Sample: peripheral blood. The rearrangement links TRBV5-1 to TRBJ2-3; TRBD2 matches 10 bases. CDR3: CASSLTPASGGTSTDTQYF. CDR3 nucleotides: TGCGCCAGCAGCTTAACCCCGGCTAGCGGGGGCACTAGCACAGATACGCAGTATTTT.